Following are 20 T cell receptor beta chains from one sample sequenced in a study of blood T cell repertoires in COVID-19. The data were produced by immunoSEQ multiplex PCR, yet TCRdb's version contains in-frame clones alone and is incomplete. The sample lists under 450,000 clones; about 90% were seen once. Sequenced: PBMCs or T cells enriched from blood (not recorded which). Every receptor here comes from a young woman who had recovered from COVID-19.

The chain is built from TRBV6-1 and TRBJ2-2, with TRBD2 matching over 12 bases. CDR3 length equals 18 residues. The V gene's germline CDR1 is MNHNS and CDR2 SASEGT. V was clipped by 4 bases and J by 2 bases; unmatched bases: 8. This CDR3 is CASSVLAGGQGNTGELFF. The CDR3 DNA reads TGTGCCAGCAGTGTTCTAGCGGGGGGGCAGGGAAACACCGGGGAGCTGTTTTTT.

This chain connects TRBV4-1 to TRBJ2-3; D remains unclear. The CDR3 runs 15 residues. The germline V gene has CDR1 MGHRA and CDR2 YSYEKL. V lost 3 bases, J lost 3 bases, and 13 bases lay in between. CDR3 bases: TGCGCCAGCAGCCATGGGCCATTCCGGACAGATACGCAGTATTTT. Residues: CASSHGPFRTDTQYF.

The chain couples TRBV2 to TRBJ1-1; 7 bases map to TRBD1. The V and J ends lost 7 bases and 0 bases, in that order; junction bases with no gene match: 5. This CDR3 is built from 14 residues. Per germline, CDR1 SNHLY and CDR2 FYNNEI. For the CDR3, the DNA is TGTGCCAGCAATTGGGACAGATTGAACACTGAAGCTTTCTTT. Translated, it gives CASNWDRLNTEAFF.

Here the CDR3 reads CASSPRGGAGDTQYF. As DNA, the CDR3 is TGTGCCAGCAGCCCGAGGGGGGGGGCCGGAGATACGCAGTATTTT. The chain employs TRBV3-1 (or the pseudogene TRBV3-2) and TRBJ2-3, with D possibly TRBD2 on 7 matching bases. Germline V CDR1 and CDR2: LGHDT, YNNKEL (reference sequence). The CDR3 is 15 residues long. V gave up 4 bases and J gave up 5 bases, with 16 bases separating them.

As concerns this clone: A read error may account for a junction end that differs from germline. The J gene is TRBJ1-5, the V gene TRBV18, with D hard to call. Germline loops: CDR1 KGHSH, CDR2 LQKENI. This CDR3 is 14 amino acids long. CDR3 region: CASSPGDRSIGMSF. CDR3 coding DNA: TGTGCCAGCTCACCGGGAGACCGAAGTATTGGGATGAGTTTT.

The chain recombines TRBV5-1 with TRBJ2-1, with 9 bases lining up with TRBD1. This CDR3 contains 16 residues. V was pared by 0 bases and J by 7 bases, with 8 bases of the junction left unmatched. Germline lookup yields CDR1 SGHRS and CDR2 YFSETQ. CDR3 DNA sequence: TGCGCCAGCAGCTTGGAATTAGGACAGGGGAAGAATGAGCAGTTCTTC. It is translated as CASSLELGQGKNEQFF.

This clone has a handful of counts. This rearrangement joins TRBV29-1 to TRBJ2-7, with D perhaps TRBD1 (5 bases). This CDR3 has 13 residues. Germline V gene sequence: CDR1 SQVTM, CDR2 ANQGSEA. V shed 4 bases and J shed 0 bases, with 10 bases lying between them. The CDR3 DNA is TGCAGCGTTGCGGCAGGGATCTCCTACGAGCAGTACTTC. It translates to CSVAAGISYEQYF.

This rearrangement joins TRBV3-1 (or the pseudogene TRBV3-2) to TRBJ2-1; no reliable D call. Trimming pared 3 bases from V and 9 bases from J, leaving 9 bases between. Germline-derived CDR1 and CDR2 are LGHDT and YNNKEL (reference sequence). The CDR3 is 12 residues long. The CDR3, as DNA: TGTGCCAGCAGCCATCTACTACTTGAGCAGTTCTTC. Translated, it gives CASSHLLLEQFF.

The V and J genes are TRBV20-1 and TRBJ1-1; perhaps TRBD1 as D (5 bases). CDR3 length: 13 residues. V was pared by 3 bases and J by 5 bases, with 13 bases between. Germline V gene sequence: CDR1 DFQATT, CDR2 SNEGSKA (reference sequence). CDR3 sequence reads: CSASEDIYTEAFF. CDR3 nucleotides: TGCAGTGCTAGTGAGGACATCTATACTGAAGCTTTCTTT.

V is TRBV25-1 and J is TRBJ2-4, with 8 bases that match TRBD1. Per the germline V gene, CDR1 is MGHDK and CDR2 is SYGVNS. The CDR3 contains 16 residues. Losses at the gene ends were 1 base for V and 7 bases for J; bases not matched to a gene: 9. CDR3 sequence: CASSEFPRQGKNIQYF. The CDR3 nucleotides read TGTGCCAGCAGTGAATTCCCCCGACAGGGGAAGAACATTCAGTACTTC.

This clone turned up a few times. V and J are TRBV19 and TRBJ1-5; D is undetermined. The CDR3 is 16 amino acids. Trimming took off 2 bases at V and 0 bases at J, with 11 bases between the two ends. Germline values: CDR1 LNHDA, CDR2 SQIVND (reference sequence). Here the CDR3 reads CASSIIRWNSNQPQHF. The CDR3 DNA sequence: TGTGCCAGTAGTATAATCAGGTGGAATAGCAATCAGCCCCAGCATTTT.

V and J are TRBV28 and TRBJ2-1; D perhaps matches TRBD2 (6 bases). Germline V lookup: CDR1 MDHEN, CDR2 SYDVKM. This CDR3 is 15 amino acids long. The ends were cut back, 6 bases at V and 3 bases at J, with 15 bases in the middle. CDR3 sequence reads: CASSLTRMGYNEQFF. DNA for the CDR3: TGTGCCAGCAGCCTGACTAGGATGGGCTACAATGAGCAGTTCTTC.

The rearrangement joins TRBV11-1 to TRBJ1-2; possibly TRBD1 for D (6 bases). CDR3 length: 13 residues. V was cut by 3 bases and J by 7 bases, with 12 bases left in between. CDR1 is SGHAT, CDR2 FQDESV, per germline (reference sequence). The CDR3 DNA reads as TGTGCCAGCAGCTTCAGGGGCTCGGTTGGCTACACCTTC. This sequence encodes CASSFRGSVGYTF.

The CDR3 reads CASSPTGSMISPLHF. The CDR3 DNA reads TGTGCCAGCAGTCCGACGGGGAGTATGATTTCACCCCTCCACTTT. The chain carries TRBV2 and TRBJ1-6, with unresolved D. Germline CDR1 SNHLY, CDR2 FYNNEI. There are 15 residues in the CDR3. Trimming shortened V by 5 bases and J by 9 bases, and 17 bases separated the two germline ends.

The chain uses TRBV6-5 and TRBJ1-1; D gene uncertain. There are 14 residues in the CDR3. CDR1 MNHEY and CDR2 SVGAGI come from the germline V gene. Trimming removed 2 bases at V and 1 base at J, with 8 bases between. The CDR3 protein is CASSYGNTNTEAFF. CDR3 DNA sequence: TGTGCCAGCAGTTACGGTAACACGAACACTGAAGCTTTCTTT.

CDR3 nucleotide sequence: TGTGCCAGCAGCCGCCTACGAAATGAGCAGTTCTTC. This gives the protein CASSRLRNEQFF. The chain uses TRBV6-2 or TRBV6-3 and TRBJ2-1; no clear D gene. This CDR3 contains 12 residues. CDR1 and CDR2 (germline): MNHEY, SVGEGT. The germline V and J ends were trimmed by 6 bases and 7 bases, with 10 bases remaining between them.

The J gene is TRBJ1-1, the V gene TRBV29-1; D not resolved. The CDR3 has 12 residues. Trimming stripped 8 bases from V and 4 bases from J, with 14 bases between. Germline-derived CDR1 and CDR2 are SQVTM and ANQGSEA. This CDR3 reads CSLSQVGTEAFF. CDR3 DNA sequence: TGCAGCCTATCTCAGGTCGGCACTGAAGCTTTCTTT. The whole variable domain, remainder taken from reference TRBV29-1 and TRBJ1-1, is SAVISQKPSRDICQRGTSLTIQCQVDSQVTMMFWYRQQPGQSLTLIATANQGSEATYESGFVIDKFPISRPNLTFSTLTVSNMSPEDSSIYLCSLSQVGTEAFFGQGTRLTVV.

This chain uses TRBV19 with TRBJ2-7; 10 positions match TRBD2. Per germline, CDR1 LNHDA and CDR2 SQIVND (reference sequence). Germline trimming cut 2 bases from V and 5 bases from J; bases unmatched to any gene: 3. CDR3 length equals 14 residues. This chain's CDR3 is CASSILAGADEQYF. CDR3 nucleotides: TGTGCCAGTAGTATACTAGCGGGAGCCGACGAGCAGTACTTC.

The CDR3, as DNA: TGTGCCAGCAGTGTTCGGGCAGGGGTAAACACTGAAGCTTTCTTT. This codes for CASSVRAGVNTEAFF. The chain carries TRBV2 and TRBJ1-1; D may be TRBD1 (6 bases). This CDR3 has 15 amino acids. The V and J ends lost 4 bases and 2 bases respectively, with 14 bases between them. Germline CDR1 reads SNHLY; CDR2 reads FYNNEI.

The chain carries TRBV9 and TRBJ2-6; D is uncertain. The CDR3 is 14 residues long. The germline V gene has CDR1 SGDLS and CDR2 YYNGEE. V was cut by 4 bases and J by 0 bases, with 5 bases left in between. CDR3 sequence: CASSPFSGANVLTF. CDR3 bases: TGTGCCAGCAGCCCCTTCTCTGGGGCCAACGTCCTGACTTTC. Together with reference TRBV9 and TRBJ2-6, the CDR3 gives the full variable domain: DSGVTQTPKHLITATGQRVTLRCSPRSGDLSVYWYQQSLDQGLQFLIQYYNGEERAKGNILERFSAQQFPDLHSELNLSSLELGDSALYFCASSPFSGANVLTFGAGSRLTVL.